This TCR beta chain was sequenced for a study of T cells after posttransplantation cyclophosphamide. Study observations and caveats: Recipient CMV seropositivity and CMV reactivation strongly tracked TRB clonality. Skin or GI-infiltrating T cells shared few TRB sequences with blood. Donor-recipient repertoire similarity was low at 1-2 months, rising over year one.

This clone came up many times. Its antigen is currently unknown. Busulfan-fludarabine conditioning, marrow transplant, and cyclophosphamide on days +3 and +4 were administered. Sequenced by immunoSEQ multiplex PCR; TCRdb stores in-frame clones only, minus some. This sample has a few thousand clones, each found more than once. The length of the CDR3 is 15 residues. Germline V gene data show CDR1 as SQVTM and CDR2 as ANQGSEA. Trimming cost V 5 bases and J 6 bases; bases outside gene matches: 13. The source is a male patient aged 60-69 years who received an allogeneic stem cell transplant from a related donor and was CMV-positive. Some T cells may originate from the graft donor. The sequenced sample was PBMCs, obtained after allogeneic stem cell transplant with posttransplant cyclophosphamide. The V call is TRBV29-1, the J call TRBJ2-3; 8 bases line up with TRBD1. CDR3 DNA sequence: TGCAGCGTTAGCAAAGGGACAGGATACGGGGATACGCAGTATTTT. Amino acid sequence: CSVSKGTGYGDTQYF.